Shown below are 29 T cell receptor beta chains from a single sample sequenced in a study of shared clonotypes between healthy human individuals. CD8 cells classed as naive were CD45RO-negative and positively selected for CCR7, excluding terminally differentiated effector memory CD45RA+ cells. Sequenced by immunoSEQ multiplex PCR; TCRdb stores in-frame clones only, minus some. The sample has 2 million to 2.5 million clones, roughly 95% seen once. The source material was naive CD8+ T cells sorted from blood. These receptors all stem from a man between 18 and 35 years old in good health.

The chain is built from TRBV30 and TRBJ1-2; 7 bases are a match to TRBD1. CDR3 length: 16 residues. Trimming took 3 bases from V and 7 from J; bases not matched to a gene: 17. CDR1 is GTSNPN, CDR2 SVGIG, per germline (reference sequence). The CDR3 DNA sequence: TGTGCCTGGAGCGTTACCGGGACAGAGACTATGGTTGGCTACACCTTC. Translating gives CAWSVTGTETMVGYTF.

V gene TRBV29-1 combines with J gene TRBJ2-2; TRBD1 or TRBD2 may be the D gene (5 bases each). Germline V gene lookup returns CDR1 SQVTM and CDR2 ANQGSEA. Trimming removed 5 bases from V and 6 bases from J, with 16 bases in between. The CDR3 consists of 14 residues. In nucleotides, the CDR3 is TGCAGCGTTCTGACGGGGCTTTGGGCCGGGGAGCTGTTTTTT. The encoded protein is CSVLTGLWAGELFF.

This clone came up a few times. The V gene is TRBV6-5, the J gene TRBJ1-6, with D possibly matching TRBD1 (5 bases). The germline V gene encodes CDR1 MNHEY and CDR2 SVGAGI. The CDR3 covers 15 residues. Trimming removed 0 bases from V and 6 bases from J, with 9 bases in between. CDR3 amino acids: CASSYSETVNSPLHF. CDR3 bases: TGTGCCAGCAGTTACTCAGAGACAGTTAATTCACCCCTCCACTTT.

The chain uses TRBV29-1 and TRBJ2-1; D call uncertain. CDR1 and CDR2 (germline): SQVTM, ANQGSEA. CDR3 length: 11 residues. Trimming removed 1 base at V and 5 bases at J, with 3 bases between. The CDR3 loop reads CSVEADNEQFF. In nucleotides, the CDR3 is TGCAGCGTTGAAGCGGACAATGAGCAGTTCTTC.

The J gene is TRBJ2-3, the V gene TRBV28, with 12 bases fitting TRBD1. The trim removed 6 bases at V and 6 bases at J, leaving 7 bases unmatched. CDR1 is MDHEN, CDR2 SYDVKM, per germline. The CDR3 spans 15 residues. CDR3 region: CASSRDRGLADTQYF. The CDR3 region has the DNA TGTGCCAGCAGCCGGGACAGGGGGCTCGCCGATACGCAGTATTTT.

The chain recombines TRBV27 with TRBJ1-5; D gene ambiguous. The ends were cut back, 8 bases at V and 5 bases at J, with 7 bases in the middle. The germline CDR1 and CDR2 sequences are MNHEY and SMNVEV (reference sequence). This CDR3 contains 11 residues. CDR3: CASGSDQPQHF. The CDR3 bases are TGTGCCAGCGGCTCAGATCAGCCCCAGCATTTT.

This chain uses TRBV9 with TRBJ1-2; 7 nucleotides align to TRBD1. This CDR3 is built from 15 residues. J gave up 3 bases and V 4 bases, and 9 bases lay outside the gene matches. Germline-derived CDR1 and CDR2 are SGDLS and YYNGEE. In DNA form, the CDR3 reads TGTGCCAGCAGCCCTGGGACAGTACCAGACTATGGCTACACCTTC. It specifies CASSPGTVPDYGYTF.

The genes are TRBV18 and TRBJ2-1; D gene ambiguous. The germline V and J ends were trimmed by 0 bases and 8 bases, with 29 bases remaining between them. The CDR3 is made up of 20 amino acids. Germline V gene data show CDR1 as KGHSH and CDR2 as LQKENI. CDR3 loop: CASSPPYQATLFPIEDEQFF. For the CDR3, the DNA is TGTGCCAGCTCACCACCGTATCAAGCAACCCTCTTCCCAATTGAGGATGAGCAGTTCTTC.

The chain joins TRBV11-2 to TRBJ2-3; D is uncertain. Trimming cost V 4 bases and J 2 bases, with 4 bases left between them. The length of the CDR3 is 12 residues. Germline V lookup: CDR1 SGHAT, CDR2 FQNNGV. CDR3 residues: CASSSPTDTQYF. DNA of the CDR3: TGTGCCAGCAGCTCTCCCACAGATACGCAGTATTTT.

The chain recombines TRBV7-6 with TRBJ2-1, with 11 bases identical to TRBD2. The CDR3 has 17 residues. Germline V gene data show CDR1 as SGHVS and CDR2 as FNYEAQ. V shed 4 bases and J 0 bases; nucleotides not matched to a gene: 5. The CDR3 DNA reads TGTGCCAGCAGCTGGCAGGGACTAGCGGACTCCTACAATGAGCAGTTCTTC. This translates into CASSWQGLADSYNEQFF.

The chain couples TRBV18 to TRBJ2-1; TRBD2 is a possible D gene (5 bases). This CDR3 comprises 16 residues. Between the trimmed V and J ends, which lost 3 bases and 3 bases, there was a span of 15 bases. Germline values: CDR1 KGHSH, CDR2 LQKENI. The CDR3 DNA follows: TGTGCCAGCTCACCTGCCACGGGAATCCTCTACAATGAGCAGTTCTTC. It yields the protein CASSPATGILYNEQFF.

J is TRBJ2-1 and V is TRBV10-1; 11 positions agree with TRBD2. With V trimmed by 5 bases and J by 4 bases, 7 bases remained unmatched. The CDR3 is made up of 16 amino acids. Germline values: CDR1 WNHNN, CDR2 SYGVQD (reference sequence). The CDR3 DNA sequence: TGCGCCAGCAGTCCGACTAGCGGGACCACTTACAATGAGCAGTTCTTC. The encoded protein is CASSPTSGTTYNEQFF.

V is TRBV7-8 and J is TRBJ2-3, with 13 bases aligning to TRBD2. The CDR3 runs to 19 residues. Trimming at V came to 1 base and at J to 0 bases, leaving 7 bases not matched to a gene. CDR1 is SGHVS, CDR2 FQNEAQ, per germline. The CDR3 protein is CASSLGLAGGRSSTDTQYF. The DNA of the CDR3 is TGTGCCAGCAGCTTAGGACTAGCGGGGGGCCGATCTAGCACAGATACGCAGTATTTT.

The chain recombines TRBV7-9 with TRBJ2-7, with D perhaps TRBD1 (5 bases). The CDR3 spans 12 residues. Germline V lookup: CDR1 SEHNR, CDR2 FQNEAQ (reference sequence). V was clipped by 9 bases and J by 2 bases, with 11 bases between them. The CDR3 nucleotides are TGTGCCAGTTCAGGGTTCGCCTACGAGCAGTACTTC. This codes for CASSGFAYEQYF.

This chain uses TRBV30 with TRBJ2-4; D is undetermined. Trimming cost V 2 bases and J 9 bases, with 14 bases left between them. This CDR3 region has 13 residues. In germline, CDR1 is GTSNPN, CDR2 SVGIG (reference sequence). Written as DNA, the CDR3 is TGTGCCTGGAGTTCAGGTGATGTGGGCATTCAGTACTTC. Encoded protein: CAWSSGDVGIQYF.

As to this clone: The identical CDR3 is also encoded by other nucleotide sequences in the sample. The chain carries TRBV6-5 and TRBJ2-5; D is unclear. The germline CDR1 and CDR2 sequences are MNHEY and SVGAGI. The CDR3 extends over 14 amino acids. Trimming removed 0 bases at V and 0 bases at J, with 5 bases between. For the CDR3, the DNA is TGTGCCAGCAGTTACTCTGGCGACCAAGAGACCCAGTACTTC. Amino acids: CASSYSGDQETQYF.

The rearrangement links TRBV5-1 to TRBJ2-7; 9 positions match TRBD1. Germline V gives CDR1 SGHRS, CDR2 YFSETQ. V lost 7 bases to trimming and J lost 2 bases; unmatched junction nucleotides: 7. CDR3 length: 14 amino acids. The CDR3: CASRPGQGTYEQYF. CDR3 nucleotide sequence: TGCGCCAGCCGGCCGGGACAGGGAACCTACGAGCAGTACTTC.

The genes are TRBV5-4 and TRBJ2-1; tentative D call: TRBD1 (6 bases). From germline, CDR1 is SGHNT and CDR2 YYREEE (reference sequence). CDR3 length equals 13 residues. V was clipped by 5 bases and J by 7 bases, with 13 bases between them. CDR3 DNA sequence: TGTGCCAGCAGGCCAGGGGAATTAAATGAGCAGTTCTTC. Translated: CASRPGELNEQFF.

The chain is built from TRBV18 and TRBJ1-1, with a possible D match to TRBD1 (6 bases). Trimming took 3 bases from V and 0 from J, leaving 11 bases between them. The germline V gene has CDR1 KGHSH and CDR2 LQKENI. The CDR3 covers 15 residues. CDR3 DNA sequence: TGTGCCAGCTCACCCAGGACAGACATGAACACTGAAGCTTTCTTT. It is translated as CASSPRTDMNTEAFF.

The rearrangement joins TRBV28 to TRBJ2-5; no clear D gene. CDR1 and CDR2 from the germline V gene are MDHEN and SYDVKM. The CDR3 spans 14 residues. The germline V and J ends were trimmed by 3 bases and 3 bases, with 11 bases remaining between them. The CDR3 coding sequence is TGTGCCAGCAGTTTCAATATCGGAGAAGAGACCCAGTACTTC. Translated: CASSFNIGEETQYF.

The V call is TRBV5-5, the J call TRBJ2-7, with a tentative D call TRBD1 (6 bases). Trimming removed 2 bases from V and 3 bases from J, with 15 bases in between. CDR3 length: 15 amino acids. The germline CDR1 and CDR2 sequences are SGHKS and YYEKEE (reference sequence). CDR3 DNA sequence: TGTGCCAGCAGCTTTTCTCTGGACAGCGTCTACGAGCAGTACTTC. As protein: CASSFSLDSVYEQYF.

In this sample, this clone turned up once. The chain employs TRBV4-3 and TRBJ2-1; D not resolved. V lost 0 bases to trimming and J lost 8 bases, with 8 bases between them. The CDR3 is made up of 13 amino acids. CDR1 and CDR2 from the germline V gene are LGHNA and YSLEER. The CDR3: CASSQELLYEQFF. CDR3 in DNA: TGCGCCAGCAGCCAAGAGCTTTTGTATGAGCAGTTCTTC.

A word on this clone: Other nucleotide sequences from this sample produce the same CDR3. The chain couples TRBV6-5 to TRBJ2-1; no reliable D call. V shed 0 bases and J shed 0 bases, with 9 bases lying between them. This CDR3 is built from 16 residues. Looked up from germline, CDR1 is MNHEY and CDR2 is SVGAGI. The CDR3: CASSYSGGGSYNEQFF. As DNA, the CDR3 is TGTGCCAGCAGTTACTCCGGTGGTGGCTCCTACAATGAGCAGTTCTTC.

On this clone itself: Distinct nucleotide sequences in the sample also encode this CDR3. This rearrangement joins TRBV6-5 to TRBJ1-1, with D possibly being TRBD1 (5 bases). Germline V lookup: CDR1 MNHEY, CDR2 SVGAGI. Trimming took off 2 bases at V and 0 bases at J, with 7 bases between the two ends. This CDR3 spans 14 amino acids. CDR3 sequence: CASSYRGMNTEAFF. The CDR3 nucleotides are TGTGCCAGCAGTTACAGGGGAATGAACACTGAAGCTTTCTTT.

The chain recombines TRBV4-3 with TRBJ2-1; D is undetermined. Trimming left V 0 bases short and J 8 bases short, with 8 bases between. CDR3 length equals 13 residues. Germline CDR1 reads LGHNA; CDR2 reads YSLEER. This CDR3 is CASSQEFVDEQFF. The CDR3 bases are TGCGCCAGCAGCCAAGAATTTGTAGATGAGCAGTTCTTC.

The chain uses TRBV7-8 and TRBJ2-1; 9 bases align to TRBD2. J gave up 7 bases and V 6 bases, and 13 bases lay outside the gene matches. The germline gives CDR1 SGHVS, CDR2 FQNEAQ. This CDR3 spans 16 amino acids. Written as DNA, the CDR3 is TGTGCCAGCAGAATGTGGACAGCGGGAGGCGGGAATGAGCAGTTCTTC. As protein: CASRMWTAGGGNEQFF.

The CDR3 sequence: CASTPSGTGVGSTEAFF. Written as DNA, the CDR3 is TGCGCCAGCACCCCATCCGGGACAGGGGTGGGTAGCACTGAAGCTTTCTTT. The chain is built from TRBV4-1 and TRBJ1-1; 10 nucleotides line up with TRBD1. Looked up from germline, CDR1 is MGHRA and CDR2 is YSYEKL. Trimming cost V 7 bases and J 4 bases; bases outside gene matches: 15. The CDR3 runs 17 residues.

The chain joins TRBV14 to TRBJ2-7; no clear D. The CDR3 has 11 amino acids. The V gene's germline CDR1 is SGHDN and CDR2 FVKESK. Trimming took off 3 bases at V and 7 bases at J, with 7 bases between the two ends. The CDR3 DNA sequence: TGTGCCAGCAGCCATATTCAAGAGCAGTACTTC. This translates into CASSHIQEQYF.

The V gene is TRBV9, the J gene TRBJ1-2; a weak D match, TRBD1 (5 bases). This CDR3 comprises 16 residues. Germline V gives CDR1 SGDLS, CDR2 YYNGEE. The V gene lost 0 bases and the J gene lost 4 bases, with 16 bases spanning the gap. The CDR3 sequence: CASSVGSGGDGYGYTF. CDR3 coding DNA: TGTGCCAGCAGCGTAGGGTCGGGAGGGGACGGCTATGGCTACACCTTC.